These 27 T cell receptor beta chains share one sample of origin, sequenced in a study of shared clonotypes between healthy human individuals. Assay: immunoSEQ multiplex PCR; the TCRdb copy retains only in-frame clones and omits some. The sample consists of about 2 million clones, 90% to 95% of them appearing once. Sequencing input: naive CD4+ T cells sorted from blood. Subset denoted: CD45RA+ positively selected. These receptors came from a man in his late teens or twenties in good health.

On this clone: In the same sample, other DNA sequences code for this CDR3. This rearrangement joins TRBV27 to TRBJ1-5, with TRBD1 matching over 7 bases. This CDR3 contains 14 residues. Germline trimming cut 2 bases from V and 3 bases from J; bases unmatched to any gene: 1. Germline V gene sequence: CDR1 MNHEY, CDR2 SMNVEV (reference sequence). The CDR3 here is CASSLDRVNQPQHF. The CDR3, as DNA: TGTGCCAGCAGTTTAGACAGGGTCAATCAGCCCCAGCATTTT.

The V gene is TRBV5-6, the J gene TRBJ1-6; TRBD1 might be the D (5 bases). V lost 0 bases and J lost 11, with 15 bases in between. This CDR3 is 15 amino acids long. Germline assignment: CDR1 SGHDT and CDR2 YYEEEE. The CDR3 protein is CASSLGGVSKPPLHF. CDR3 in DNA: TGTGCCAGCAGCTTGGGGGGCGTGAGTAAACCACCCCTCCACTTT.

The chain recombines TRBV5-1 with TRBJ1-2, with unresolved D. The V gene lost 0 bases and the J gene lost 8 bases, with 11 bases spanning the gap. Germline V CDR1 and CDR2: SGHRS, YFSETQ. This CDR3 spans 13 amino acids. CDR3 loop: CASSLGTASGYTF. CDR3 in DNA: TGCGCCAGCAGCTTGGGTACAGCGAGCGGCTACACCTTC.

The J gene is TRBJ2-1, the V gene TRBV4-1, with D perhaps matching TRBD1 (6 bases). The CDR3 length is 12 residues. The V gene lost 2 bases and the J gene lost 13 bases, with 12 bases spanning the gap. Germline CDR1 and CDR2: MGHRA and YSYEKL. The CDR3 bases are TGCGCCAGCAGCCAACCACAGGGTTCTCAGTTCTTC. This sequence encodes CASSQPQGSQFF.

The chain combines TRBV30 with TRBJ2-3; 11 positions match TRBD2. Looked up from germline, CDR1 is GTSNPN and CDR2 is SVGIG (reference sequence). The J segment lost 3 bases and the V segment lost 2 bases, leaving 4 bases of the junction unmatched. There are 15 residues in the CDR3. The CDR3 nucleotides are TGTGCCTGGAGTAGCGGACTAGCGGGTACAGATACGCAGTATTTT. Its protein product is CAWSSGLAGTDTQYF.

The V call is TRBV6-1, the J call TRBJ1-2, with 7 bases lining up with TRBD1. The CDR3 has 14 amino acids. V shed 8 bases, J shed 1 base, and the junction held 7 bases outside the gene matches. Germline CDR1 is MNHNS and CDR2 is SASEGT. The CDR3 sequence: CASEKQGINYGYTF. CDR3 in DNA: TGTGCCAGCGAAAAACAGGGGATTAACTATGGCTACACCTTC.

The rearrangement joins TRBV18 to TRBJ1-4, with D possibly being TRBD1 (5 bases). The CDR3 is 16 amino acids. V was clipped by 4 bases and J by 0 bases, with 12 bases between them. Germline V gene data show CDR1 as KGHSH and CDR2 as LQKENI. For the CDR3, the DNA is TGTGCCAGCTCACTTTGGGACTTTTCAACTAATGAAAAACTGTTTTTT. It codes for CASSLWDFSTNEKLFF.

The chain recombines TRBV9 with TRBJ2-5; TRBD2 might be the D (6 bases). This CDR3 has 15 residues. The germline CDR1 and CDR2 sequences are SGDLS and YYNGEE. V shed 3 bases and J shed 3 bases, with 15 bases lying between them. CDR3 protein: CASSGLGTVKETQYF. The CDR3 nucleotides read TGTGCCAGCAGCGGACTTGGGACTGTGAAAGAGACCCAGTACTTC. Combining the CDR3 with reference TRBV9 and TRBJ2-5 gives the whole variable domain DSGVTQTPKHLITATGQRVTLRCSPRSGDLSVYWYQQSLDQGLQFLIQYYNGEERAKGNILERFSAQQFPDLHSELNLSSLELGDSALYFCASSGLGTVKETQYFGPGTRLLVL.

This chain connects TRBV5-1 to TRBJ1-1, with a weak D call TRBD1 (5 bases). Germline values: CDR1 SGHRS, CDR2 YFSETQ. The V gene lost 1 base and the J gene lost 5 bases, with 15 bases spanning the gap. CDR3 length: 15 residues. CDR3 amino acids: CASSLIDSGTTEAFF. CDR3 in DNA: TGCGCCAGCAGCTTGATAGACAGCGGTACGACTGAAGCTTTCTTT.

The J gene is TRBJ2-7, the V gene TRBV7-2; a weak D match, TRBD2 (6 bases). The CDR3 extends over 15 amino acids. With 0 bases removed from V and 2 bases from J, the gap between germline ends came to 11 bases. CDR1 is SGHTA and CDR2 is FQGNSA in the germline V gene. CDR3 sequence (DNA): TGTGCCAGCAGCTTAGCCCTAGCGCCTGCCTACGAGCAGTACTTC. Its translation: CASSLALAPAYEQYF.

The chain recombines TRBV10-3 with TRBJ1-4; the match to TRBD1 covers 12 bases. CDR3 length: 15 amino acids. Germline V gene data show CDR1 as ENHRY and CDR2 as SYGVKD. Germline trimming cut 10 bases from V and 4 bases from J; bases unmatched to any gene: 7. The CDR3 protein is CASRDRGPVNEKLFF. Here the CDR3 DNA reads TGTGCCAGCCGGGACAGGGGGCCAGTTAATGAAAAACTGTTTTTT.

This chain joins TRBV11-2 and TRBJ1-6, with D perhaps TRBD1 (6 bases). The CDR3 contains 15 residues. Germline CDR1 SGHAT, CDR2 FQNNGV. The V end was cut by 5 bases, the J end by 5 bases, with 13 bases between. CDR3 amino acids: CASSTVGQNNSPLHF. DNA for the CDR3: TGTGCCAGCAGCACTGTCGGACAGAATAATTCACCCCTCCACTTT.

The genes are TRBV27 and TRBJ2-7; D not resolved. Trimming left V 6 bases short and J 4 bases short, with 7 bases between. This CDR3 has 11 residues. Germline CDR1 and CDR2: MNHEY and SMNVEV (reference sequence). The CDR3 sequence: CASRYNYEQYF. The CDR3 bases are TGTGCCAGCAGGTACAATTACGAGCAGTACTTC.

The chain links TRBV18 to TRBJ2-2; tentative D call: TRBD1 (6 bases). Germline lookup yields CDR1 KGHSH and CDR2 LQKENI. The CDR3 sequence is 16 residues long. Trimming shortened V by 4 bases and J by 5 bases, and 17 bases separated the two germline ends. The CDR3, as DNA: TGTGCCAGCTCACTGATGTCACAGGGTACAACCGGGGAGCTGTTTTTT. Its protein product is CASSLMSQGTTGELFF.

V usage is TRBV13 and J usage is TRBJ1-6; 11 positions match TRBD1. Germline V gives CDR1 PRHDT, CDR2 FYEKMQ (reference sequence). The J segment lost 7 bases and the V segment lost 2 bases, leaving 1 base of the junction unmatched. This CDR3 region has 15 residues. The CDR3 protein is CASSLRTGGNSPLHF. DNA for the CDR3: TGTGCCAGCAGCTTAAGGACAGGGGGCAATTCACCCCTCCACTTT.

In the case of this clone: Distinct nucleotide sequences in the sample also encode this CDR3. V and J are TRBV5-1 and TRBJ1-2, with D possibly TRBD1 on 6 matching bases. Germline lookup yields CDR1 SGHRS and CDR2 YFSETQ. V was clipped by 0 bases and J by 3 bases, with 9 bases between them. This CDR3 spans 14 amino acids. CDR3 sequence: CASSLDRVDYGYTF. The DNA of the CDR3 is TGCGCCAGCAGCTTGGACAGGGTCGACTATGGCTACACCTTC.

The rearrangement joins TRBV4-3 to TRBJ1-1; D unresolved. The ends were cut back, 0 bases at V and 4 bases at J, with 15 bases in the middle. The germline CDR1 and CDR2 sequences are LGHNA and YSLEER. The CDR3 contains 16 residues. The DNA of the CDR3 is TGCGCCAGCAGCCAAGAATCGGACCCGGTGGGCACTGAAGCTTTCTTT. Residues: CASSQESDPVGTEAFF.

The V and J genes are TRBV5-1 and TRBJ1-6; D might be TRBD1 (5 bases). CDR3 length: 15 residues. Trimming removed 5 bases at V and 7 bases at J, with 16 bases between. Germline-derived CDR1 and CDR2 are SGHRS and YFSETQ. This CDR3 is CASRATGTENSPLHF. DNA for the CDR3: TGCGCCAGCAGGGCGACCGGGACGGAGAATTCACCCCTCCACTTT.

This clone has just one count. This chain links TRBV6-1 with TRBJ1-6; 9 bases are a match to TRBD1. This CDR3 is 14 amino acids long. CDR1 is MNHNS and CDR2 is SASEGT in the germline V gene. V trimming: 11 bases; J trimming: 6 bases; junction bases outside the gene matches: 8. The CDR3 coding sequence is TGTGCCGGGGGGACAGGGCCCTCTAATTCACCCCTCCACTTT. It codes for CAGGTGPSNSPLHF.

The chain is built from TRBV12-5 and TRBJ2-7; a possible D gene is TRBD2 (7 bases). Looked up from germline, CDR1 is LGHNT and CDR2 is FRNRAP. This CDR3 region has 15 residues. Deletions cut 7 bases from V and 4 bases from J, with 20 bases between. The CDR3 DNA follows: TGTGCTAGTGCCTCGGGAGGCAGGGGAGCGTACGAGCAGTACTTC. Amino acids: CASASGGRGAYEQYF.

The CDR3 DNA sequence: TGTGCCAGCAGTGACGGGGCCTCCACAGATACGCAGTATTTT. Translation: CASSDGASTDTQYF. The gene calls are TRBV6-4 and TRBJ2-3; maybe TRBD1 (5 bases). Between the trimmed V and J ends, which lost 2 bases and 2 bases, there was a span of 8 bases. Looked up from germline, CDR1 is MRHNA and CDR2 is SNTAGT. There are 14 residues in the CDR3.

This clone was picked up one time. The chain has TRBV14 and TRBJ2-2, with D possibly matching TRBD2 (5 bases). CDR3 length equals 16 residues. Trimming cost V 4 bases and J 3 bases, with 15 bases left between them. Germline CDR1 SGHDN, CDR2 FVKESK. CDR3 amino acids: CASSRITRTDTGELFF. The DNA of the CDR3 is TGTGCCAGCAGCCGAATAACTAGGACGGACACCGGGGAGCTGTTTTTT.

The J gene is TRBJ2-1, the V gene TRBV30; D unresolved. Germline V gene lookup returns CDR1 GTSNPN and CDR2 SVGIG (reference sequence). The CDR3 extends over 12 amino acids. V lost 1 base and J 9 bases, leaving 10 bases between the germline ends. The CDR3 bases are TGTGCCTGGAGTGCCCGTTCCGCTGAGCAGTTCTTC. This sequence encodes CAWSARSAEQFF.

The chain uses TRBV30 and TRBJ2-1, with TRBD1 matching 7 bases. This CDR3 contains 15 residues. Per germline, CDR1 GTSNPN and CDR2 SVGIG (reference sequence). V lost 0 bases, J lost 7 bases, and 9 bases stayed unmatched. CDR3 nucleotide sequence: TGTGCCTGGAGTGTTTTGAGGGGGCAGGGGAATGAGCAGTTCTTC. Its translation is CAWSVLRGQGNEQFF.

CDR3 sequence reads: CASSLDGDTGANVLTF. In DNA form, the CDR3 reads TGCGCCAGCAGCTTGGACGGGGATACTGGGGCCAACGTCCTGACTTTC. The rearrangement links TRBV5-1 to TRBJ2-6; D possibly corresponds to TRBD2 (5 bases). Germline CDR1 SGHRS, CDR2 YFSETQ. The CDR3 is made up of 16 amino acids. V dropped 0 bases and J dropped 2 bases, with 9 bases sitting between them.

The chain is built from TRBV7-2 and TRBJ2-1, with D possibly TRBD2 on 5 matching bases. V gave up 2 bases and J gave up 9 bases, with 8 bases separating them. The germline V gene has CDR1 SGHTA and CDR2 FQGNSA. CDR3 length equals 12 residues. The CDR3: CASSLSGIEQFF. CDR3 sequence (DNA): TGTGCCAGCAGCTTATCGGGGATTGAGCAGTTCTTC.

The rearrangement uses TRBV27 and TRBJ1-2; 8 nucleotides match TRBD1. V was clipped by 0 bases and J by 4 bases; unmatched bases: 4. Germline values: CDR1 MNHEY, CDR2 SMNVEV (reference sequence). The CDR3 loop spans 15 amino acids. CDR3 bases: TGTGCCAGCAGTTTATCGGGAACAGGGGGCTATGGCTACACCTTC. This gives the protein CASSLSGTGGYGYTF.